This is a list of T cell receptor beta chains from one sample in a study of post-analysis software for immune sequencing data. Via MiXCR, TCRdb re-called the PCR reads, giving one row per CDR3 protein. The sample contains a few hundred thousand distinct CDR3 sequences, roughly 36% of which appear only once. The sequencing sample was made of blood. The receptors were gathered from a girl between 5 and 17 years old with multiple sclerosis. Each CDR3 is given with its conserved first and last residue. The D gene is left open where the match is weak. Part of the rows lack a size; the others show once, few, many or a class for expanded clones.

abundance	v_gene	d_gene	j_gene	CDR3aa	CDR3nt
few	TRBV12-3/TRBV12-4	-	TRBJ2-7	CASTMDTFYEQYF	TGTGCCAGCACCATGGACACCTTCTACGAGCAGTACTTC
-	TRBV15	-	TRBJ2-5	CATSRTGLRETQYF	TGTGCCACCAGCAGAACGGGACTTAGGGAGACCCAGTACTTC
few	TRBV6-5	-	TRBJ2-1	CASSYSWTDEQFF	TGTGCCAGCAGTTACTCGTGGACTGATGAGCAGTTCTTC
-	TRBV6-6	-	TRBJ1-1	CASSYVGNGATEAFF	TGTGCCAGCAGTTACGTTGGAAATGGTGCCACTGAAGCTTTCTTT
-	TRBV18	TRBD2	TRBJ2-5	CASSPQLADQETQYF	TGTGCCAGCTCACCCCAACTAGCGGACCAAGAGACCCAGTACTTC
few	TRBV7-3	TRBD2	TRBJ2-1	CASSSGTSGAEQFF	TGTGCCAGCAGCTCGGGGACTAGCGGGGCCGAGCAGTTCTTC
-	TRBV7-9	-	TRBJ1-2	CASSPDGAQGYTF	TGTGCCAGCAGCCCCGATGGGGCTCAAGGCTACACCTTC
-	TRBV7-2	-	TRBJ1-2	CASSQGRANLKDTF	TGTGCCAGCAGCCAAGGGAGGGCTAACCTGAAGGACACCTTC
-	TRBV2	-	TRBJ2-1	CASSENTRQFF	TGTGCCAGCAGTGAGAACACCCGACAGTTCTTC
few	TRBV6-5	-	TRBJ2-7	CASSLDGVSYEQYF	TGTGCCAGCAGCCTCGACGGGGTCTCCTACGAGCAGTACTTC
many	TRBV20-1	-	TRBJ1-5	CSASLQGSFGNQPQHF	TGCAGTGCTAGTCTTCAGGGTAGCTTCGGCAATCAGCCCCAGCATTTT
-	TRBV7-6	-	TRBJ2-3	CASSRQRGARGGADTQYF	TGTGCCAGCAGCCGTCAACGGGGGGCCAGGGGAGGGGCAGATACGCAGTATTTT
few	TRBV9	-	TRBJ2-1	CASSPEGGNYNEQFF	TGTGCCAGCAGCCCAGAAGGGGGGAACTACAATGAGCAGTTCTTC
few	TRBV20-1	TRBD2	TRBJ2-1	CSAISPWASGGARNEQFF	TGCAGTGCTATCTCCCCCTGGGCTAGCGGGGGGGCCAGGAATGAGCAGTTCTTC
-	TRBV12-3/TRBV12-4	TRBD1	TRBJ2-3	CASSPGQGTDTRYF	TGTGCCAGCAGCCCAGGACAGGGAACAGATACGCGGTATTTT
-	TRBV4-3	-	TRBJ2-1	CASSQGPTGRIFNEQFF	TGCGCCAGCAGCCAGGGTCCAACAGGTCGAATCTTCAATGAGCAGTTCTTC
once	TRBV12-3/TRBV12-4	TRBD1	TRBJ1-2	CASSFGQEQYGYTF	TGTGCCAGCAGTTTTGGACAGGAGCAATATGGCTACACCTTC
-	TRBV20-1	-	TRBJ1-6	CSANTGRLNSPLHF	TGCAGTGCCAATACGGGACGGCTAAATTCACCCCTCCACTTT
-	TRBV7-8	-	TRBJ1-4	CASSSPGAANEKLFF	TGTGCCAGCAGCTCACCGGGGGCGGCTAATGAAAAACTGTTTTTT
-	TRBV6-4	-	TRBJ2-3	CASKGGIENTQYF	TGTGCCAGCAAAGGAGGGATTGAGAATACGCAGTATTTT
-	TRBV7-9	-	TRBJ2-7	CASSLAAGGEAYEQYF	TGTGCCAGCAGCTTAGCGGCTGGGGGCGAAGCCTACGAGCAGTACTTC
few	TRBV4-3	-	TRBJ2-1	CASSPIMGGGNEQFF	TGCGCCAGCAGCCCTATAATGGGGGGCGGGAATGAGCAGTTCTTC
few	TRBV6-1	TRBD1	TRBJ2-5	CASSPDRVLQYF	TGTGCCAGCAGCCCGGACAGGGTATTACAGTACTTC
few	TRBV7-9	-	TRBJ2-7	CASNSARPGAYEQYF	TGTGCCAGCAATTCTGCTCGTCCAGGGGCTTACGAGCAGTACTTC
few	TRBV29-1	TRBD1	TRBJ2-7	CSVEDRDSSYEQYF	TGCAGCGTTGAAGATCGGGACAGCTCCTACGAGCAGTACTTC
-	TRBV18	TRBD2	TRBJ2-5	CASSFGLAGGSFQETQYF	TGTGCCAGCTCGTTCGGACTAGCGGGGGGAAGTTTCCAAGAGACCCAGTACTTC
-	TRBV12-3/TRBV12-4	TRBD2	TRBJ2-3	CASSLANRGGLDTQYF	TGTGCCAGCAGTTTAGCGAACCGGGGGGGGTTAGATACGCAGTATTTT
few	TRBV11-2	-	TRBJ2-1	CASRPVGARYNEQFF	TGTGCCAGCAGGCCGGTCGGGGCGAGGTACAATGAGCAGTTCTTC
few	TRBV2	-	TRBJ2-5	CASRAGLQETQYF	TGTGCCAGCAGGGCGGGACTCCAAGAGACCCAGTACTTC
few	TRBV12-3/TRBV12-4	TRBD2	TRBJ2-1	CASSFGGGDYNEQFF	TGTGCCAGCAGTTTTGGCGGGGGGGACTACAATGAGCAGTTCTTC